This T cell receptor beta chain derives from a study of T-cell memory formation after mild COVID-19 (dated by TCRdb to the early 2020s). Describing the broader study: Most TCR sequence clusters were specific to one of the two donors. In two donors, T-cell clones that expanded and contracted after mild COVID-19 were tracked by sequencing TCRalpha and TCRbeta repertoires over time. Two young, previously healthy adult volunteers made up the cohort, one male and one female. Broader findings and caveats from the paper: Contracting CD4+ clones were found mainly in CM and EM memory subsets, while CD8+ clones were enriched in EMRA. Balanced CD4/CD8 phenotypes were observed for clones contracting from day 15 to 85, whereas a bias towards CD4+ was observed for a second wave of clones expanding from day 15 to 37. Whether the second-wave clones peaking on day 37 were SARS-CoV-2 specific was not confirmed. Some responding clones were found in pre-infection memory, which suggests that pre-existing cross-reactive memory T cells took part in the SARS-CoV-2 response. The study included only a couple of mild cases, and larger cohorts that include severe cases with pre-infection samples were judged to be necessary.

PBMCs were isolated by Ficoll-Paque density gradient centrifugation. The CDR3 runs 16 residues from the cysteine to the phenylalanine. The CDR3 DNA has 48 bases and is translated from base 1. Compared with germline, V lacks 6 bases and J lacks 2 bases; bases without a gene match: 4. CDR1 and CDR2, looked up from the germline V gene, are MNHNS and SASEGT. About this clonotype: Its antigen specificity is not known. Base quality data are lacking; no much larger clone is found one base away.

TCRdb records Illumina NovaSeq 6000 as the sequencer. TCRalpha and TCRbeta cDNA libraries were constructed by 5'RACE with constant-segment primers, with sample barcodes and unique molecular identifiers being introduced. Trizol reagent was used to extract RNA from every sample. The libraries were amplified in two PCR steps, and the second step added a second sample barcode and Illumina TruSeq adapters. Libraries were sequenced on an Illumina NovaSeq with 2 x 150 bp paired-end reads. As for the original processing: The reads were demultiplexed and collapsed into UMI-guided consensus sequences using migec v1.2.7. Using mixcr v2.1.11, the UMI consensuses were aligned to TRA and TRB V and J templates and assembled into clonotypes. A clonotype was counted as expanded or contracted only when both edgeR and NoisET called the clonotype significant, with the noise models trained on biological replicates. edgeR calls used a false discovery rate-adjusted p below 0.01 and a log2 fold-change threshold of 1. PCA with hierarchical clustering of max-normalized trajectories of the 1000 most abundant clonotypes was used as exploratory dynamics analysis. Separately sequenced CD4+ and CD8+ repertoires were used to assign the CD4 or CD8 phenotype of responding clones. The public reads were reanalyzed by TCRdb: fastp trimming at Q25, MiXCR alignment, in-frame beta chains only. Each entry merges the rows of one CDR3 protein and shows their most common DNA and genes. TCRdb, rather than the study authors, made the V and J calls. This sample comprises just over 150,000 distinct CDR3 sequences, around a third of them detected only once. The top ten constitute approximately 12% of the sample.

Rearrangement joined TRBV6-1 to TRBJ2-1; TRBD2 matches 13 bases in the middle. This TCR was sampled from an adult woman who had mild COVID-19 (a few samples of this study predate the infection). The sample titles of this study are shuffled in the database, so cell type and time point are left out; the donor was told from shared clones. Sequencing input: PBMCs or a T cell subset sorted from them (not recorded which). The nucleotide sequence reads TGTGCCAGCAGGACTAGCGGGAGGTTCGCCTACAATGAGCAGTTCTTC. Its translation is CASRTSGRFAYNEQFF.